Shown below are 12 T cell receptor beta chains from a single sample sequenced in a study of cytomegalovirus exposure and HLA in healthy donors (TCRdb year 2017). The library came from the immunoSEQ multiplex PCR assay. Drawn from immuneACCESS, this table holds only the in-frame rearrangements with V and J called that TCRdb kept. Clones are partly lost; checked studies trace under half to an unresolved V gene and leave the rest unexplained. This sample comprises some 100,000 clones, 80% to 90% of them detected only once. The ten biggest clones cover about 4.5% of the sample. Specimen: PBMCs. Source of these receptors: a man younger than 30 in good health and CMV-seropositive.

V gene TRBV4-2 combines with J gene TRBJ2-5; possibly TRBD2 for D (5 bases). V lost 3 bases and J 3 bases, leaving 14 bases between the germline ends. The germline V gene encodes CDR1 LGHNA and CDR2 YNFKEQ. The CDR3 runs to 15 residues. The CDR3 DNA reads as TGTGCCAGCAGCCAGCGGGCCGGAGGAGAAGAGACCCAGTACTTC. Protein product: CASSQRAGGEETQYF.

The chain employs TRBV6-6 and TRBJ2-7; 8 nucleotides line up with TRBD2. Unmatched junction bases numbered 0, after V lost 2 bases and J lost 0 bases. Germline V gene sequence: CDR1 MNHNY, CDR2 SVGAGI (reference sequence). The CDR3 is made up of 14 amino acids. The CDR3 loop reads CASSYGTSSYEQYF. CDR3 bases: TGTGCCAGCAGTTACGGGACTAGCTCCTACGAGCAGTACTTC.

This clone was picked up one time. The chain uses TRBV7-9 and TRBJ2-1; D is unclear. In germline, CDR1 is SEHNR, CDR2 FQNEAQ (reference sequence). With 2 bases removed from V and 4 bases from J, the gap between germline ends came to 9 bases. The CDR3 contains 14 residues. The chain's CDR3 is CASSLKNQYNEQFF. The CDR3 nucleotides read TGTGCCAGCAGCTTAAAGAATCAGTACAATGAGCAGTTCTTC.

A word on this clone: The same CDR3 arises from other DNA sequences in this sample as well. V gene TRBV5-8 combines with J gene TRBJ2-5, with D possibly matching TRBD2 (6 bases). The CDR3 loop spans 14 amino acids. The V end was cut by 0 bases, the J end by 5 bases, with 11 bases between. Germline V gene lookup returns CDR1 SGHTS and CDR2 YDEGEE. The CDR3 DNA follows: TGTGCCAGCAGCTTGGTGGGAGGAGGGGAGACCCAGTACTTC. Translation: CASSLVGGGETQYF.

The genes are TRBV6-6 and TRBJ2-2, with D tentatively TRBD1 (6 bases). The germline V and J ends were trimmed by 8 bases and 4 bases, with 14 bases remaining between them. The CDR3 is 14 amino acids. Germline lookup yields CDR1 MNHNY and CDR2 SVGAGI (reference sequence). The CDR3 protein is CASFPTGSTGELFF. The CDR3 bases are TGTGCCAGCTTCCCGACAGGCTCCACCGGGGAGCTGTTTTTT.

This clone was detected only a few times. This rearrangement joins TRBV6-5 to TRBJ1-6; 7 positions agree with TRBD1. Per germline, CDR1 MNHEY and CDR2 SVGAGI. V lost 5 bases to trimming and J lost 9 bases; unmatched junction nucleotides: 7. The CDR3 consists of 14 residues. The CDR3 here is CASSAYRGSSPLHF. Written as DNA, the CDR3 is TGTGCCAGCAGTGCTTACAGGGGTAGTTCACCCCTCCACTTT.

The rearrangement joins TRBV28 to TRBJ1-6; possibly TRBD1 for D (5 bases). The CDR3 runs to 16 residues. The ends were cut back, 10 bases at V and 9 bases at J, with 25 bases in the middle. Germline V gives CDR1 MDHEN, CDR2 SYDVKM. As DNA, the CDR3 is TGTGCCACCTCGCCGGCCCCCAGGGTGGGTGGTTCACCCCTCCACTTT. It yields the protein CATSPAPRVGGSPLHF.

This chain uses TRBV7-9 with TRBJ1-2; no firm D call. V gave up 3 bases and J gave up 7 bases, with 15 bases separating them. Germline values: CDR1 SEHNR, CDR2 FQNEAQ (reference sequence). The CDR3 extends over 14 amino acids. CDR3 sequence: CASSFPPVGGGYTF. The CDR3 coding sequence is TGTGCCAGCAGCTTCCCCCCAGTAGGCGGTGGCTACACCTTC.

J is TRBJ1-2 and V is TRBV2; the match to TRBD1 covers 7 bases. There are 13 residues in the CDR3. V dropped 6 bases and J dropped 2; count of bases not matched to a gene: 3. Per the germline V gene, CDR1 is SNHLY and CDR2 is FYNNEI. The CDR3 DNA is TGTGCCAGCAGGGTGACAGGGAACTATGGCTACACCTTC. It encodes CASRVTGNYGYTF.

CDR3 bases: TGTGCCAGCAGTTTAAGGGGGTCCCGGGATTCACCCCTCCACTTT. Translation gives CASSLRGSRDSPLHF. The chain recombines TRBV28 with TRBJ1-6; D is possibly TRBD1 (6 bases). This CDR3 comprises 15 residues. The V and J ends lost 2 bases and 8 bases respectively, with 13 bases between them. Germline values: CDR1 MDHEN, CDR2 SYDVKM.

This rearrangement joins TRBV30 to TRBJ1-2; no firm D call. Germline CDR1 and CDR2: GTSNPN and SVGIG (reference sequence). The ends were cut back, 3 bases at V and 2 bases at J, with 7 bases in the middle. The CDR3 is 12 amino acids. The CDR3 spells CAWRQHNYGYTF. For the CDR3, the DNA is TGTGCCTGGAGACAGCACAACTATGGCTACACCTTC.

The rearrangement links TRBV5-1 to TRBJ1-6; 7 bases map to TRBD1. The V gene end was trimmed by 4 bases and the J gene end by 9 bases; junction bases not matched to a gene: 7. Germline V gene lookup returns CDR1 SGHRS and CDR2 YFSETQ. The CDR3 sequence is 14 residues long. CDR3 loop: CASSAGQESSPLHF. The CDR3 DNA follows: TGCGCCAGCAGCGCCGGACAGGAGAGTTCACCCCTCCACTTT.